One sample yielded the 31 T cell receptor beta chains listed below, sequenced in a study of T cell responses to AZD1222 COVID-19 vaccine. Sequenced by immunoSEQ multiplex PCR; TCRdb stores in-frame clones only, minus some. The sample consists of approximately 210,000 clones, roughly nine tenths of them appearing once. The sample here was peripheral blood, taken 28 days after the second AZD1222 dose. The source is an adult who received the AZD1222 COVID-19 vaccine.

V gene TRBV7-3 combines with J gene TRBJ2-1; D may be TRBD2 (5 bases). Trimming stripped 3 bases from V and 3 bases from J, with 6 bases between. The CDR3 loop spans 13 amino acids. Germline values: CDR1 SGHTA, CDR2 FQGTGA. The CDR3 reads CASSFGVYNEQFF. For the CDR3, the DNA is TGTGCCAGCAGCTTCGGGGTCTACAATGAGCAGTTCTTC. The complete variable domain, with remaining parts taken from reference TRBV7-3 and TRBJ2-1, reads GAGVSQTPSNKVTEKGKYVELRCDPISGHTALYWYRQSLGQGPEFLIYFQGTGAADDSGLPNDRFFAVRPEGSVSTLKIQRTERGDSAVYLCASSFGVYNEQFFGPGTRLTVL.

V and J are TRBV28 and TRBJ1-2; 7 bases line up with TRBD1. The ends lost 9 bases at V and 5 bases at J; junction bases unmatched: 12. Germline assignment: CDR1 MDHEN and CDR2 SYDVKM. This CDR3 has 14 amino acids. CDR3 nucleotide sequence: TGTGCCAGTTCCGAAAGGGGGCTTCGGTATGGCTACACCTTC. It encodes CASSERGLRYGYTF.

The V gene is TRBV7-8, the J gene TRBJ2-5, with a possible D match to TRBD2 (5 bases). The ends were cut back, 1 base at V and 3 bases at J, with 15 bases in the middle. The CDR3 extends over 16 amino acids. Germline V gene lookup returns CDR1 SGHVS and CDR2 FQNEAQ. In DNA, the CDR3 is TGTGCCAGCAGCTTAGGTAGTTGGTCGACTAAAGAGACCCAGTACTTC. It yields the protein CASSLGSWSTKETQYF.

The V call is TRBV28, the J call TRBJ2-5; D is tentatively TRBD1 or TRBD2 (6 bases each). The germline CDR1 and CDR2 sequences are MDHEN and SYDVKM. The CDR3 loop spans 16 amino acids. V lost 6 bases and J 2 bases, leaving 19 bases between the germline ends. DNA of the CDR3: TGTGCCAGCAGAAAAGGGGGAGCGGGTACACAAGAGACCCAGTACTTC. Translation gives CASRKGGAGTQETQYF. The complete variable domain, with remaining parts taken from reference TRBV28 and TRBJ2-5, reads DVKVTQSSRYLVKRTGEKVFLECVQDMDHENMFWYRQDPGLGLRLIYFSYDVKMKEKGDIPEGYSVSREKKERFSLILESASTNQTSMYLCASRKGGAGTQETQYFGPGTRLLVL.

The chain is built from TRBV28 and TRBJ1-1, with a tentative D call TRBD1 (6 bases). Trimming left V 1 base short and J 4 bases short, with 10 bases between. The germline V gene encodes CDR1 MDHEN and CDR2 SYDVKM. The CDR3 extends over 14 amino acids. CDR3 in amino acids: CASSLYRAATEAFF. CDR3 in DNA: TGTGCCAGCAGTTTATACAGGGCAGCCACTGAAGCTTTCTTT.

This clone was observed a single time. The chain carries TRBV2 and TRBJ1-6; 10 bases fit TRBD1. The V gene's germline CDR1 is SNHLY and CDR2 FYNNEI. The CDR3 covers 15 residues. Trimming at V came to 8 bases and at J to 10 bases, leaving 11 bases not matched to a gene. The CDR3 coding sequence is TGTGCCAGCTGCATTCGGGGGACAGGGGACTCACCCCTCCACTTT. It codes for CASCIRGTGDSPLHF.

V is TRBV19 and J is TRBJ2-2, with TRBD1 matching 7 bases. This CDR3 is 13 amino acids long. V lost 7 bases, J lost 3 bases, and 2 bases stayed unmatched. Per germline, CDR1 LNHDA and CDR2 SQIVND (reference sequence). The CDR3 region is CASIGTDTGELFF. The CDR3 DNA reads as TGTGCCAGTATTGGGACAGACACCGGGGAGCTGTTTTTT.

V and J are TRBV28 and TRBJ1-5, with D possibly TRBD1 on 6 matching bases. V lost 9 bases and J lost 6, with 15 bases in between. Per germline, CDR1 MDHEN and CDR2 SYDVKM. This CDR3 has 13 residues. CDR3 in amino acids: CASTGSRGQPQHF. The CDR3 DNA reads TGTGCCAGTACCGGTAGCAGGGGTCAGCCCCAGCATTTT.

In DNA, the CDR3 is TGTGCCAGTAAAACAGGGGGCTATTCAGATACGCAGTATTTT. As protein: CASKTGGYSDTQYF. The chain has TRBV19 and TRBJ2-3; the match to TRBD1 covers 9 bases. Germline values: CDR1 LNHDA, CDR2 SQIVND (reference sequence). There are 14 residues in the CDR3. Unmatched junction bases numbered 6, after V lost 7 bases and J lost 4 bases.

The chain is built from TRBV3-1 (or the pseudogene TRBV3-2) and TRBJ1-6; the D gene is possibly TRBD1 (5 bases). Germline CDR1 is LGHDT and CDR2 is YNNKEL (reference sequence). The CDR3 is 17 amino acids. With 4 bases removed from V and 5 bases from J, the gap between germline ends came to 18 bases. The CDR3 loop is CASSLAEGWADNSPLHF. The DNA for the CDR3 is TGTGCCAGCAGCCTCGCAGAGGGGTGGGCCGATAATTCACCCCTCCACTTT.

The rearrangement uses TRBV4-2 and TRBJ2-7; 15 nucleotides align to TRBD2. Trimming at V came to 3 bases and at J to 4 bases, leaving 16 bases not matched to a gene. CDR3 length: 20 residues. CDR1 LGHNA and CDR2 YNFKEQ come from the germline V gene. The CDR3 DNA follows: TGTGCCAGCAGCCACCTACCCTCGACGGGACTAGCGGGAGGTGTGTACGAGCAGTACTTC. It is translated as CASSHLPSTGLAGGVYEQYF.

The gene calls are TRBV6-5 and TRBJ1-2; TRBD1 is a possible D gene (5 bases). CDR3 length equals 10 residues. CDR1 and CDR2 from the germline V gene are MNHEY and SVGAGI. The V gene lost 11 bases and the J gene lost 10 bases, with 14 bases spanning the gap. The DNA for the CDR3 is TGTGCCGCGGGGGGGTCTGACTACACCTTC. As protein: CAAGGSDYTF.

The J gene is TRBJ2-1, the V gene TRBV19; D perhaps matches TRBD2 (7 bases). CDR3 size: 19 residues. V shed 3 bases and J shed 0 bases, with 21 bases lying between them. Germline-derived CDR1 and CDR2 are LNHDA and SQIVND (reference sequence). The CDR3, as DNA: TGTGCCAGTAGTATGGGGGCGGGAGCCCTTTCGAGCTCCTACAATGAGCAGTTCTTC. Protein product: CASSMGAGALSSSYNEQFF.

The J gene is TRBJ2-5, the V gene TRBV7-3; 13 positions match TRBD2. Germline assignment: CDR1 SGHTA and CDR2 FQGTGA. The CDR3 sequence is 17 residues long. The junction had 10 bases not matched to a gene; V was cut back by 5 bases and J by 4 bases. The CDR3 sequence: CASSPGTSGKFGETQYF. DNA of the CDR3: TGTGCCAGCAGCCCAGGGACTAGCGGGAAATTCGGAGAGACCCAGTACTTC.

The rearrangement joins TRBV29-1 to TRBJ2-7; TRBD2 matches 9 bases. The length of the CDR3 is 15 residues. Trimming removed 4 bases from V and 6 bases from J; junction bases left unmatched: 13. CDR1 and CDR2 (germline): SQVTM, ANQGSEA. The CDR3 nucleotides read TGCAGCGTTGGCCCCCGGTTAGCGGGAGCCAGCGAGCAGTACTTC. This gives the protein CSVGPRLAGASEQYF.

J is TRBJ1-5 and V is TRBV11-2, with D maybe TRBD1 (5 bases). Germline V gives CDR1 SGHAT, CDR2 FQNNGV. V gave up 0 bases and J gave up 7 bases, with 10 bases separating them. The CDR3 totals 14 residues. The CDR3 bases are TGTGCCAGCAGCTTAGACGGGGCAGGCCAGCCCCAGCATTTT. It translates to CASSLDGAGQPQHF.

The chain combines TRBV29-1 with TRBJ1-2; no clear D gene. The CDR3 length is 13 residues. Trimming shortened V by 0 bases and J by 8 bases, and 13 bases separated the two germline ends. Germline CDR1 and CDR2: SQVTM and ANQGSEA. The CDR3 DNA reads as TGCAGCGTTGAAGATTACGGGATCGGGGGCTACACCTTC. Residues: CSVEDYGIGGYTF.

The chain carries TRBV10-3 and TRBJ1-2; a possible D gene is TRBD1 (5 bases). The CDR3 is 11 residues long. The V gene's germline CDR1 is ENHRY and CDR2 SYGVKD. The V end was cut by 6 bases, the J end by 5 bases, with 7 bases between. The CDR3 sequence: CAIRSGYGYTF. CDR3 nucleotides: TGTGCCATCAGGTCAGGGTATGGCTACACCTTC.

This chain links TRBV10-3 with TRBJ1-1; D remains ambiguous. From germline, CDR1 is ENHRY and CDR2 SYGVKD. V was pared by 0 bases and J by 1 base, with 15 bases between. The CDR3 totals 17 residues. CDR3 loop: CAISESQRRTRNTEAFF. The CDR3 bases are TGTGCCATCAGTGAGTCTCAGCGTCGGACTAGGAACACTGAAGCTTTCTTT.

This chain joins TRBV3-1 (or the pseudogene TRBV3-2) and TRBJ1-1; 8 nucleotides align to TRBD1. This CDR3 comprises 15 residues. V dropped 6 bases and J dropped 2; count of bases not matched to a gene: 8. Germline CDR1 reads LGHDT; CDR2 reads YNNKEL (reference sequence). As DNA, the CDR3 is TGTGCCAGCAGACGGGGACAGGCCGGCAACACTGAAGCTTTCTTT. As protein: CASRRGQAGNTEAFF.

This chain joins TRBV2 and TRBJ2-7; TRBD2 is a possible D gene (6 bases). The CDR3 consists of 15 residues. The V gene lost 4 bases and the J gene lost 5 bases, with 18 bases spanning the gap. Germline-derived CDR1 and CDR2 are SNHLY and FYNNEI. CDR3 protein: CASSGPGLQDHEQYF. CDR3 nucleotides: TGTGCCAGCAGTGGCCCCGGACTACAGGACCACGAGCAGTACTTC.

This sequence joins TRBV12-5 and TRBJ2-2, with TRBD1 as a possible D gene (5 bases). The germline gives CDR1 LGHNT, CDR2 FRNRAP. V was pared by 4 bases and J by 7 bases, with 22 bases between. This CDR3 has 17 residues. The chain's CDR3 is CASGSHRPQGGGGELFF. DNA of the CDR3: TGTGCTAGTGGTTCCCACAGGCCCCAGGGCGGTGGCGGGGAGCTGTTTTTT.

V is TRBV4-1 and J is TRBJ2-2; 8 bases match TRBD1. Germline CDR1 MGHRA, CDR2 YSYEKL. J lost 6 bases, V lost 7 bases, and 7 bases had no gene match. The CDR3 totals 14 residues. CDR3 residues: CASTSDRAAGELFF. For the CDR3, the DNA is TGCGCCAGCACCTCGGACAGGGCGGCCGGGGAGCTGTTTTTT.

CDR3 residues: CASSTNTGGSRGYTF. The CDR3 nucleotides are TGTGCCAGCAGTACCAATACAGGCGGCTCGAGAGGCTACACCTTC. The V and J genes are TRBV28 and TRBJ1-2, with a tentative D call TRBD1 (5 bases). Germline values: CDR1 MDHEN, CDR2 SYDVKM. V was trimmed by 5 bases and J by 8 bases, leaving 21 bases between them. The CDR3 runs to 15 residues.

This clone was recorded once. V and J are TRBV19 and TRBJ1-5; D call uncertain. CDR1 and CDR2 (germline): LNHDA, SQIVND (reference sequence). V was clipped by 9 bases and J by 1 base, with 13 bases between them. The CDR3 consists of 14 residues. The CDR3 bases are TGTGCCAGCCAGGACGGTGGGAGCAATCAGCCCCAGCATTTT. Its protein product is CASQDGGSNQPQHF.

The chain links TRBV24-1 to TRBJ2-1; no clear D gene. This CDR3 contains 14 residues. Germline assignment: CDR1 KGHDR and CDR2 SFDVKD. Trimming removed 0 bases at V and 5 bases at J, with 7 bases between. The chain's CDR3 is CATSDLVRDNEQFF. The CDR3 DNA sequence: TGTGCCACCAGTGATTTGGTTCGGGACAATGAGCAGTTCTTC.

This clone was found once. The V and J genes are TRBV15 and TRBJ2-1, with 11 bases identical to TRBD2. The junction had 0 bases not matched to a gene; V was cut back by 0 bases and J by 5 bases. In germline, CDR1 is LNHNV, CDR2 YYDKDF (reference sequence). The CDR3 loop spans 15 amino acids. Written as DNA, the CDR3 is TGTGCCACCAGCAGAGATAGCGGGAGGGACAATGAGCAGTTCTTC. The encoded protein is CATSRDSGRDNEQFF.

The rearrangement links TRBV28 to TRBJ1-5, with no clear D. Trimming pared 4 bases from V and 5 bases from J, leaving 15 bases between. Per germline, CDR1 MDHEN and CDR2 SYDVKM. The CDR3 has 15 amino acids. Written as DNA, the CDR3 is TGTGCCAGCAGTTCCCCATGGGGATCGGATCAGCCCCAGCATTTT. Translation gives CASSSPWGSDQPQHF.

V and J are TRBV11-2 and TRBJ1-5; D may be TRBD1 (5 bases). Trimming took off 5 bases at V and 8 bases at J, with 13 bases between the two ends. Germline assignment: CDR1 SGHAT and CDR2 FQNNGV. The CDR3 sequence is 13 residues long. The CDR3 DNA is TGTGCCAGCAGCAGCGACAGTTCCGAGCCCCAGCATTTT. Translation gives CASSSDSSEPQHF.

The V call is TRBV12-5, the J call TRBJ2-1; D possibly corresponds to TRBD1 (5 bases). The germline V gene encodes CDR1 LGHNT and CDR2 FRNRAP. This CDR3 comprises 14 residues. V lost 2 bases to trimming and J lost 9 bases, with 14 bases between them. CDR3 DNA: TGTGCTAGTGGTTTGCAGGGTGGGTTCAGTGAGCAGTTCTTC. Its translation: CASGLQGGFSEQFF.

The V call is TRBV6-5, the J call TRBJ1-1; D ambiguous. This CDR3 has 15 amino acids. Germline-derived CDR1 and CDR2 are MNHEY and SVGAGI. The ends were cut back, 0 bases at V and 1 base at J, with 9 bases in the middle. The CDR3 DNA reads TGTGCCAGCAGTTACTCCCCGGACTCGAACACTGAAGCTTTCTTT. Encoded protein: CASSYSPDSNTEAFF.